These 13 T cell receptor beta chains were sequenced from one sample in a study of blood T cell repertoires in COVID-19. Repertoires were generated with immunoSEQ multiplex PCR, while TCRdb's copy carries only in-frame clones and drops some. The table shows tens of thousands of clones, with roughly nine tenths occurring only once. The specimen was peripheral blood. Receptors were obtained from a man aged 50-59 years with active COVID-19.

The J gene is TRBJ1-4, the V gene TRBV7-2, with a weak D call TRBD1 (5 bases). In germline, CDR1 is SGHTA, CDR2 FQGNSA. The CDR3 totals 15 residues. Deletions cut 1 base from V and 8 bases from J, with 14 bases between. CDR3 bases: TGTGCCAGCAGCTTAGAAACAGGTTCAGGGGAAAAACTGTTTTTT. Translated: CASSLETGSGEKLFF.

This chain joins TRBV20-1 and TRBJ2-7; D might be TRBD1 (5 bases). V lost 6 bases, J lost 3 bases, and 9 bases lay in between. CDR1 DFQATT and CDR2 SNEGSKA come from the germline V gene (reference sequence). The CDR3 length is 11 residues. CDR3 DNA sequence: TGCAGTGCCAGGCAGGGCTACGAGCAGTACTTC. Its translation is CSARQGYEQYF.

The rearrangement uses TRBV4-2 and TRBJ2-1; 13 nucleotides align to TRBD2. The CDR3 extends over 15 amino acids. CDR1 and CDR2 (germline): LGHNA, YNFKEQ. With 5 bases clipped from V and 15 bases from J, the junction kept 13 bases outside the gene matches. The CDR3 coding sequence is TGTGCCAGCAGCGGTACCGGGACTAGCGGGGTTCAGCGGTTCTTC. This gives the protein CASSGTGTSGVQRFF.

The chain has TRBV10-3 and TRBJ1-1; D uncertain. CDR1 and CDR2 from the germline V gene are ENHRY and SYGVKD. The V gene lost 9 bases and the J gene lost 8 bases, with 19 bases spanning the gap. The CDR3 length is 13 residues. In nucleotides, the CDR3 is TGTGCCATTAGAGAAGTGGGGAGGAGGGAAGCTTTCTTT. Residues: CAIREVGRREAFF.

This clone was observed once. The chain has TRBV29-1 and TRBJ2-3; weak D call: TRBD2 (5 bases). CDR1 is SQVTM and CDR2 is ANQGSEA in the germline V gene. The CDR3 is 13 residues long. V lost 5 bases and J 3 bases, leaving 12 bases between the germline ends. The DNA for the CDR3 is TGCAGCGTTCCCAGGACTGGAACAGATACGCAGTATTTT. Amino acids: CSVPRTGTDTQYF.

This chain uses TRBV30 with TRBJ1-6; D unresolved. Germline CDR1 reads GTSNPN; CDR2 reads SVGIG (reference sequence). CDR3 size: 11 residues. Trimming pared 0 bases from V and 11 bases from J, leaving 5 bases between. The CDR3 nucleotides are TGTGCCTGGAGTGTCCAGGCACCCCTCCACTTT. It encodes CAWSVQAPLHF.

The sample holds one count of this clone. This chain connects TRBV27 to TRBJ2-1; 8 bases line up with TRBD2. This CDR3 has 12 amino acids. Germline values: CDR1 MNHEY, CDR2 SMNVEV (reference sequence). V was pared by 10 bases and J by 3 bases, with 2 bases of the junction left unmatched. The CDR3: CATGTSYNEQFF. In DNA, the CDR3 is TGTGCCACCGGGACTAGCTACAATGAGCAGTTCTTC.

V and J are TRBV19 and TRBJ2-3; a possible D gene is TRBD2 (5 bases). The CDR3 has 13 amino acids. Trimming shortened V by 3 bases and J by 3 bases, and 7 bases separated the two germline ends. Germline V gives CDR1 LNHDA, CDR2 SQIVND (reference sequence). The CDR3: CASSIRGTDTQYF. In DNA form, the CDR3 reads TGTGCCAGTAGTATTCGAGGGACAGATACGCAGTATTTT.

The CDR3 is CASSFRSSGSEQYF. Here the CDR3 DNA reads TGTGCCAGCAGTTTTCGTTCGTCGGGTAGCGAGCAGTACTTC. The chain joins TRBV27 to TRBJ2-7; no reliable D call. The CDR3 has 14 residues. The V gene's germline CDR1 is MNHEY and CDR2 SMNVEV (reference sequence). V was shortened by 3 bases and J by 6 bases, with 15 bases between the two germline ends.

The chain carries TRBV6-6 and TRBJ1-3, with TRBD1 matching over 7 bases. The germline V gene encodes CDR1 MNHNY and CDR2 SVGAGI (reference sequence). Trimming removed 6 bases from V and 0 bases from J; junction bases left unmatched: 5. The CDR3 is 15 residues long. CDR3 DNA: TGTGCCAGCAGAATAGACAGGGACTCTGGAAACACCATATATTTT. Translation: CASRIDRDSGNTIYF.

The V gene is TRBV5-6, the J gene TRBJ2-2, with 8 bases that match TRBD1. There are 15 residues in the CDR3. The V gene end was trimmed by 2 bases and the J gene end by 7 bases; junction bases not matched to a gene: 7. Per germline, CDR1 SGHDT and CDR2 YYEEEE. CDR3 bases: TGTGCCAGCAGCTTTCAAGGACAGGGTGTCGGGGAGCTGTTTTTT. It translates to CASSFQGQGVGELFF.

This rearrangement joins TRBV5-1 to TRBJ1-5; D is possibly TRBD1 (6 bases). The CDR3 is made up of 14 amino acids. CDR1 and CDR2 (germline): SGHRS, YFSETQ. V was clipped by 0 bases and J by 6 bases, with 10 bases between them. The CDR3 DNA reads TGCGCCAGCAGCTTGGAAGGGGGAAGTCAGCCCCAGCATTTT. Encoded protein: CASSLEGGSQPQHF.

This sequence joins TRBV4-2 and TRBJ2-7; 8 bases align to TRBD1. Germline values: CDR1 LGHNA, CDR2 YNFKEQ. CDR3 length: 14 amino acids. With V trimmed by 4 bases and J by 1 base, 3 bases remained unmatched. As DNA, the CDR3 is TGTGCCAGCAGCCGAGGACAGGGATCCTACGAGCAGTACTTC. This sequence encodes CASSRGQGSYEQYF.